The 15 T cell receptor beta chains below all came from one sample that was sequenced in a study of blood T cell repertoires in COVID-19. Sequenced by immunoSEQ multiplex PCR; TCRdb stores in-frame clones only, minus some. Altogether 250,000 or so clones are present, 65% to 85% being singletons, with the ten largest covering 3.4%. The sample taken for sequencing was PBMCs or T cells enriched from blood (not recorded which). Receptors were obtained from a man aged 50 or older who had recovered from COVID-19.

The gene calls are TRBV18 and TRBJ1-1; D is uncertain. The germline gives CDR1 KGHSH, CDR2 LQKENI. This CDR3 is built from 14 residues. With 1 base removed from V and 4 bases from J, the gap between germline ends came to 10 bases. DNA for the CDR3: TGTGCCAGCTCACCACAAAAGGGAGCCACTGAAGCTTTCTTT. Its translation: CASSPQKGATEAFF.

The chain combines TRBV2 with TRBJ2-2; tentative D call: TRBD2 (5 bases). The V and J ends lost 4 bases and 6 bases respectively, with 12 bases between them. This CDR3 is 14 amino acids long. Germline V CDR1 and CDR2: SNHLY, FYNNEI. DNA for the CDR3: TGTGCCAGCAGTGTTTTTTCAGCGGCCGGGGAGCTGTTTTTT. Protein sequence: CASSVFSAAGELFF.

V gene TRBV2 combines with J gene TRBJ1-1, with a tentative D call TRBD1 (5 bases). CDR3 length: 13 residues. Germline CDR1 and CDR2: SNHLY and FYNNEI. V was cut by 8 bases and J by 1 base, with 11 bases left in between. The DNA for the CDR3 is TGTGCCAGCGCGGACAACCAGAACACTGAAGCTTTCTTT. It codes for CASADNQNTEAFF.

The chain recombines TRBV7-6 with TRBJ2-7, with D maybe TRBD2 (6 bases). Trimming removed 1 base from V and 2 bases from J, with 15 bases in between. The CDR3 is 16 amino acids. Germline loops: CDR1 SGHVS, CDR2 FNYEAQ. The CDR3: CASSLVGDAGTYEQYF. The CDR3 bases are TGTGCCAGCAGCTTAGTAGGGGACGCGGGGACCTACGAGCAGTACTTC.

In its sample, this clone was seen a few times. This chain joins TRBV19 and TRBJ2-4; the D gene is possibly TRBD1 (5 bases). The ends were cut back, 5 bases at V and 9 bases at J, with 14 bases in the middle. Germline V gene data show CDR1 as LNHDA and CDR2 as SQIVND (reference sequence). The CDR3 loop spans 13 amino acids. As DNA, the CDR3 is TGTGCCAGTAGTTCTGGACAAGCAGGCATTCAGTACTTC. It codes for CASSSGQAGIQYF.

This chain's CDR3 is CASSPPGGTTEAFF. In nucleotides, the CDR3 is TGTGCCAGTAGCCCTCCAGGGGGGACCACTGAAGCTTTCTTT. The gene calls are TRBV19 and TRBJ1-1; TRBD1 matches at 7 bases. The V segment lost 6 bases and the J segment 4 bases; nucleotides outside the gene matches: 8. Germline lookup yields CDR1 LNHDA and CDR2 SQIVND (reference sequence). The CDR3 has 14 residues.

The rearrangement links TRBV7-2 to TRBJ2-1; D call uncertain. This CDR3 is built from 15 residues. V was pared by 0 bases and J by 3 bases, with 9 bases between. Germline values: CDR1 SGHTA, CDR2 FQGNSA. DNA of the CDR3: TGTGCCAGCAGCTTAGCTCGAGACTTCTACAATGAGCAGTTCTTC. This gives the protein CASSLARDFYNEQFF. The complete variable domain, with remaining parts taken from reference TRBV7-2 and TRBJ2-1, reads GAGVSQSPSNKVTEKGKDVELRCDPISGHTALYWYRQSLGQGLEFLIYFQGNSAPDKSGLPSDRFSAERTGGSVSTLTIQRTQQEDSAVYLCASSLARDFYNEQFFGPGTRLTVL.

Here the CDR3 DNA reads TGTGCCACCAGTGAGCATAGCGCCGGGGAGCTGTTTTTT. As protein: CATSEHSAGELFF. This sequence joins TRBV24-1 and TRBJ2-2, with D possibly being TRBD2 (5 bases). From germline, CDR1 is KGHDR and CDR2 SFDVKD. The CDR3 contains 13 residues. Between the trimmed V and J ends, which lost 4 bases and 6 bases, there was a span of 8 bases.

J is TRBJ2-4 and V is TRBV2, with D possibly TRBD1 on 6 matching bases. Germline V gene lookup returns CDR1 SNHLY and CDR2 FYNNEI. The CDR3 covers 16 residues. With 6 bases removed from V and 3 bases from J, the gap between germline ends came to 18 bases. The CDR3 bases are TGTGCCAGCAGCGGCTGGGAGCGGACAGACAAAAACATTCAGTACTTC. Protein: CASSGWERTDKNIQYF.

The gene calls are TRBV25-1 and TRBJ1-3; TRBD1 matches 9 bases. Germline V CDR1 and CDR2: MGHDK, SYGVNS. J lost 3 bases, V lost 6 bases, and 3 bases had no gene match. CDR3 length: 14 residues. This CDR3 is CASRQGAFGNTIYF. The CDR3 DNA reads TGTGCCAGCAGACAGGGGGCCTTTGGAAACACCATATATTTT. Complete variable domain (other parts from reference TRBV25-1 and TRBJ1-3): EADIYQTPRYLVIGTGKKITLECSQTMGHDKMYWYQQDPGMELHLIHYSYGVNSTEKGDLSSESTVSRIRTEHFPLTLESARPSHTSQYLCASRQGAFGNTIYFGEGSWLTVV.

In this sample, this clone turned up a few times. The chain joins TRBV5-1 to TRBJ1-3; 8 nucleotides match TRBD1. The CDR3 has 15 amino acids. With 1 base clipped from V and 3 bases from J, the junction kept 3 bases outside the gene matches. Germline CDR1 and CDR2: SGHRS and YFSETQ. CDR3 in DNA: TGCGCCAGCAGCTTGCAGGGGGCGGTTGGAAACACCATATATTTT. Its protein product is CASSLQGAVGNTIYF.

This sequence joins TRBV7-6 and TRBJ1-1; D is possibly TRBD1 (6 bases). Per germline, CDR1 SGHVS and CDR2 FNYEAQ. V lost 5 bases to trimming and J lost 1 base, with 11 bases between them. This CDR3 is 14 amino acids long. The CDR3 nucleotides read TGTGCCAGCAGCCGCAGCAGGGGGAACACTGAAGCTTTCTTT. Protein sequence: CASSRSRGNTEAFF.

The genes are TRBV21-1 and TRBJ1-2; the table calls TRBD1, which could not be checked here. TRBV21-1 is labeled a pseudogene. This CDR3 comprises 17 residues. The CDR3 DNA reads TGTGCCAGCAGCAAAGATAATTACAGGCCAGCTAACTATGGCTACACCTTC. It translates to CASSKDNYRPANYGYTF.

This clone was picked up many times. At one end, the junction sequence differs from germline, possibly due to a read error. This sequence joins TRBV4-2 and TRBJ2-1; TRBD2 matches at 14 bases. Germline assignment: CDR1 LGHNA and CDR2 YNFKEQ. The CDR3 loop spans 16 amino acids. Here the CDR3 reads CASSPNPGTSGSKGIF. The CDR3 bases are TGTGCCAGCAGCCCGAACCCCGGGACTAGCGGGAGTAAGGGGATCTTC.

This chain uses TRBV10-1 with TRBJ1-4, with TRBD1 matching 7 bases. The ends lost 6 bases at V and 5 bases at J; junction bases unmatched: 6. CDR1 WNHNN and CDR2 SYGVQD come from the germline V gene (reference sequence). The CDR3 length is 14 residues. The CDR3 here is CASSDTGANEKLFF. CDR3 DNA: TGCGCCAGCAGCGATACAGGGGCGAATGAAAAACTGTTTTTT.